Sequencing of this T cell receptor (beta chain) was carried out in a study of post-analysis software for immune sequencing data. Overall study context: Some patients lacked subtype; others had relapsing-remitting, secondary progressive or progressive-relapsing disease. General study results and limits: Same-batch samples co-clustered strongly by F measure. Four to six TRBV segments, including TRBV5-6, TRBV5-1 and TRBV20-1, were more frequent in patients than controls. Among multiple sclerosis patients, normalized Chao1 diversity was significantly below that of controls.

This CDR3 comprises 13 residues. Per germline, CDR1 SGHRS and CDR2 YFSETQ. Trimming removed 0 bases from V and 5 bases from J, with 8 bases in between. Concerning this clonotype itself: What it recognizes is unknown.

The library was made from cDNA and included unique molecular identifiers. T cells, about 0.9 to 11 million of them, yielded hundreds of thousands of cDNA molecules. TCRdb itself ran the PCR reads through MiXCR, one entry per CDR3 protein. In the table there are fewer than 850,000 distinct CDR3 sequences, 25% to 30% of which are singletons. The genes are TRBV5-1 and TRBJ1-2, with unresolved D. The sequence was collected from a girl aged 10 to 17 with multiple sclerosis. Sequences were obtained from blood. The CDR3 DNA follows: TGCGCCAGCAGCTTGGACCATCCTTATGGCTACACCTTC. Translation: CASSLDHPYGYTF.